These T cell receptor beta chains were read from a single sample in a study of cytomegalovirus exposure and HLA in healthy donors. Clones were read by immunoSEQ multiplex PCR, and TCRdb kept only the in-frame ones, dropping some. The sample yields around 160,000 clones, roughly four fifths seen once. The sequenced sample consisted of PBMCs. These receptors were obtained from a man aged 40-49 years in good health and CMV-seropositive. The CDR3 runs from the conserved cysteine through the conserved F or W. Fields, in order: J gene, V gene, D gene, CDR3 protein. D genes are given only for firm matches.

TRBJ1-5 TRBV7-9 . CSSSLEGSQPQHF
TRBJ2-2 TRBV19 . CASSMRQGGQATGELFF
TRBJ2-3 TRBV4-2 . CASSLEGSTDTQYF
TRBJ2-2 TRBV27 TRBD1 CASSLMLSGGLTGELFF
TRBJ1-2 TRBV15 . CATSRDANYGYTF
TRBJ2-1 TRBV4-3 TRBD2 CASSQGRQQLAGHSSYNEQFF
TRBJ2-2 TRBV30 TRBD2 CAWSVARTSGWTNTGELFF
TRBJ2-7 TRBV27 TRBD2 CASSPYPGLAGLGSYEQYF
TRBJ2-1 TRBV7-6 TRBD2 CASSLAAGELEQFF
TRBJ2-5 TRBV6-5 . CATSPTGPQETQYF
TRBJ2-3 TRBV6-4 . CASSAGLSTDTQYF
TRBJ2-3 TRBV5-1 . CASTIEGLASNTQYF
TRBJ2-7 TRBV5-1 TRBD2 CASSRTGAAGTSGRRSYEQYF
TRBJ1-2 TRBV21-1 . CASRTTGGLYYGYTF
TRBJ2-1 TRBV11-3 TRBD2 CASSSGTSGTYNEQFF
TRBJ2-7 TRBV5-8 . CASRRPGSSEREQYF
TRBJ1-1 TRBV5-8 . CASSLRGTYGTEAFF
TRBJ2-4 TRBV6-5 . CASSYGEGGDIQYF
TRBJ2-7 TRBV27 TRBD2 CASSLRGRASYEQYF
TRBJ2-7 TRBV27 TRBD2 CASSLVLAGDEQYF
TRBJ2-3 TRBV4-2 . CASTEGGRDTDTQYF
TRBJ1-5 TRBV10-3 TRBD1 CAISEAGGSNQPQHF
TRBJ2-3 TRBV9 TRBD2 CASSVAGQREYVADTQYF
TRBJ2-7 TRBV7-6 TRBD2 CASSLKWDRTSGSYEQYF
TRBJ2-5 TRBV10-1 TRBD2 CASSEVGLAGVETQYF
TRBJ2-3 TRBV13 TRBD2 CASSPTSGSHTQYF
TRBJ1-5 TRBV19 . CASSIGTGGNQPQHF
TRBJ2-2 TRBV9 . CASSLTGYANTGELFF
TRBJ2-7 TRBV28 . CASSSLDEQYF
TRBJ2-1 TRBV7-9 . CASSPQGTDEQFF
TRBJ2-1 TRBV29-1 . CSVSGYNEQFF
TRBJ2-7 TRBV12-5 . CASGRDGGNEQYF
TRBJ1-5 TRBV13 TRBD1 CASRQRTGGVVSNQPQHF
TRBJ2-4 TRBV19 . CASTDRAKNIQYF
TRBJ2-1 TRBV30 . CAWIDSGARNEQFF
TRBJ1-2 TRBV7-9 . CSSNLTANYGYTF
TRBJ1-5 TRBV27 TRBD1 CASTMTGLGNQPQHF
TRBJ1-1 TRBV7-9 . CSSSLDWSRNTEAFF
TRBJ1-1 TRBV5-6 . CASEGGNTEAFF
TRBJ2-5 TRBV29-1 . CSVAGLETQYF
TRBJ1-1 TRBV6-6 . CASSPEGGLNTEAFF
TRBJ2-2 TRBV5-1 TRBD1 CASSLWATGGNTGELFF
TRBJ1-1 TRBV5-1 TRBD1 CASSFRQGGNTEAFF
TRBJ2-2 TRBV30 TRBD2 CACTSANTGELFF
TRBJ2-7 TRBV28 TRBD2 CASRLAGSKSEQYF
TRBJ2-3 TRBV10-3 TRBD1 CAISDRQGSTDTQYF
TRBJ2-3 TRBV11-3 TRBD2 CASSLGGSGGTDTQYF
TRBJ2-1 TRBV7-9 TRBD2 CASSPNRLAGTPYNEQFF
TRBJ1-5 TRBV2 . CASSEGQPNQPQHF
TRBJ2-5 TRBV5-5 . CASSLTGTQETQYF
TRBJ2-3 TRBV7-6 TRBD2 CASSPATSGSDTQYF
TRBJ1-5 TRBV11-2 . CASSLGQDQPQHF
TRBJ2-2 TRBV6-4 . CASSANRDTGELFF
TRBJ2-1 TRBV4-2 . CASSQEGGEQFF
TRBJ2-5 TRBV5-1 TRBD1 CASSLTPQGARETQYF
TRBJ2-7 TRBV7-9 TRBD1 CSSSFPPPPQDRGSEQYF
TRBJ1-6 TRBV4-1 . CASSQAVRGYSPLHF
TRBJ2-1 TRBV30 TRBD1 CAWRPLYGAMTGGADEQFF
TRBJ1-5 TRBV10-2 . CASSSEVSNQPQHF
TRBJ2-1 TRBV4-1 . CASSQGRQFYNEQFF